The 2 T cell receptor beta chains below all came from one sample that was sequenced in a study of OX40 agonist ivuxolimab in advanced cancers. Clones were sequenced by immunoSEQ multiplex PCR, and TCRdb holds only the in-frame ones, with some missing. The data show under 80,000 clones, 88% seen once. Sequenced material: CD4+ or CD8+ T cells sorted from blood, taken in a trial of the OX40 agonist ivuxolimab. The receptors shown here come from an adult with an advanced solid tumor such as melanoma, head and neck, liver or kidney cancer.

V gene TRBV11-2 combines with J gene TRBJ2-7; TRBD2 matches at 7 bases. Unmatched junction bases numbered 9, after V lost 4 bases and J lost 3 bases. The CDR3 has 15 residues. The germline V gene encodes CDR1 SGHAT and CDR2 FQNNGV. CDR3 loop: CASSSLGGSFYEQYF. The CDR3 nucleotides are TGTGCCAGCAGCTCGCTCGGCGGGAGTTTCTACGAGCAGTACTTC.

This clone showed up just once. The rearrangement uses TRBV5-1 and TRBJ2-6, with 9 bases identical to TRBD1. From germline, CDR1 is SGHRS and CDR2 YFSETQ. The trim removed 4 bases at V and 2 bases at J, leaving 7 bases unmatched. There are 17 residues in the CDR3. CDR3: CASSRGTGRPGANVLTF. The CDR3 coding sequence is TGCGCCAGCAGCCGGGGGACAGGGAGGCCTGGGGCCAACGTCCTGACTTTC.